Below are 9 T cell receptor beta chains sequenced from a single sample in a study of blood T cell repertoires in COVID-19. Sequencing was performed with immunoSEQ multiplex PCR; in TCRdb, only in-frame clones are kept and a portion is missing. The data contain some 200,000 clones, about four fifths of them singletons. Sequencing input: peripheral blood. Receptors were obtained from a woman aged 40 to 55 with acute or convalescent COVID-19.

The J gene is TRBJ2-1, the V gene TRBV18; TRBD1 aligns across 10 bases. CDR3 length: 14 residues. Germline V gene sequence: CDR1 KGHSH, CDR2 LQKENI. Unmatched junction bases numbered 3, after V lost 2 bases and J lost 8 bases. This CDR3 reads CASSPTGQGHEQFF. CDR3 nucleotides: TGTGCCAGCTCACCAACGGGACAGGGGCATGAGCAGTTCTTC. Combining the CDR3 with reference TRBV18 and TRBJ2-1 gives the whole variable domain NAGVMQNPRHLVRRRGQEARLRCSPMKGHSHVYWYRQLPEEGLKFMVYLQKENIIDESGMPKERFSAEFPKEGPSILRIQQVVRGDSAAYFCASSPTGQGHEQFFGPGTRLTVL.

The chain couples TRBV6-2 or TRBV6-3 to TRBJ2-3, with a weak D call TRBD1 (6 bases). This CDR3 has 17 amino acids. The V end lost 4 bases, the J end lost 4 bases, and 21 bases lay between the germline ends. Germline CDR1 reads MNHEY; CDR2 reads SVGEGT. The CDR3 is CASSLSPAQGGSDTQYF. As DNA, the CDR3 is TGTGCCAGCAGTTTATCTCCAGCACAGGGCGGGTCAGATACGCAGTATTTT.

The chain couples TRBV19 to TRBJ2-1; TRBD1 matches 9 bases. CDR3 length equals 15 residues. The germline V gene has CDR1 LNHDA and CDR2 SQIVND (reference sequence). Unmatched junction bases numbered 8, after V lost 4 bases and J lost 7 bases. CDR3 amino acids: CASSTPGQGMNEQFF. The CDR3 region has the DNA TGTGCCAGTAGTACCCCCGGACAGGGGATGAATGAGCAGTTCTTC.

The chain links TRBV4-1 to TRBJ1-1; tentatively, D is TRBD1 (6 bases). CDR3 length: 14 amino acids. Deletions cut 4 bases from V and 7 bases from J, with 16 bases between. CDR1 is MGHRA and CDR2 is YSYEKL in the germline V gene. DNA of the CDR3: TGCGCCAGCAGCCTTTCGGGGGGGGGCGGTGAAGCTTTCTTT. Protein: CASSLSGGGGEAFF.

This clone appeared once. The V and J genes are TRBV29-1 and TRBJ1-1; D unclear. The CDR3 is 12 residues long. The ends were cut back, 0 bases at V and 8 bases at J, with 10 bases in the middle. CDR1 and CDR2 (germline): SQVTM, ANQGSEA. CDR3 bases: TGCAGCGTTGAAGAGGCCCAGTTAGAAGCTTTCTTT. This sequence encodes CSVEEAQLEAFF. Using reference TRBV29-1 and TRBJ1-1 for the parts outside the CDR3, the full variable domain is SAVISQKPSRDICQRGTSLTIQCQVDSQVTMMFWYRQQPGQSLTLIATANQGSEATYESGFVIDKFPISRPNLTFSTLTVSNMSPEDSSIYLCSVEEAQLEAFFGQGTRLTVV.

This chain links TRBV5-1 with TRBJ2-3; TRBD2 might be the D (6 bases). Trimming took off 0 bases at V and 0 bases at J, with 8 bases between the two ends. The CDR3 length is 15 residues. Germline V gene sequence: CDR1 SGHRS, CDR2 YFSETQ. The CDR3 DNA reads TGCGCCAGCAGCTTGGGGGAGGCTAGCACAGATACGCAGTATTTT. It translates to CASSLGEASTDTQYF.

The chain is built from TRBV5-6 and TRBJ2-7; D might be TRBD2 (5 bases). V lost 2 bases and J 5 bases, leaving 14 bases between the germline ends. There are 14 residues in the CDR3. From germline, CDR1 is SGHDT and CDR2 YYEEEE. This CDR3 is CASSLPGFFDEQYF. CDR3 nucleotide sequence: TGTGCCAGCAGCTTACCGGGGTTTTTCGACGAGCAGTACTTC.

Only a few counts were recorded for this clone. This rearrangement joins TRBV9 to TRBJ1-1; D might be TRBD1 (6 bases). From germline, CDR1 is SGDLS and CDR2 YYNGEE. The V end lost 0 bases, the J end lost 4 bases, and 10 bases lay between the germline ends. The CDR3 extends over 14 amino acids. CDR3 region: CASSVGEGGTEAFF. CDR3 coding DNA: TGTGCCAGCAGCGTAGGGGAGGGGGGCACTGAAGCTTTCTTT. Supplemented by reference TRBV9 and TRBJ1-1, the full variable domain reads DSGVTQTPKHLITATGQRVTLRCSPRSGDLSVYWYQQSLDQGLQFLIQYYNGEERAKGNILERFSAQQFPDLHSELNLSSLELGDSALYFCASSVGEGGTEAFFGQGTRLTVV.

The rearrangement uses TRBV28 and TRBJ1-2, with 7 bases that match TRBD1. CDR1 and CDR2 (germline): MDHEN, SYDVKM. The CDR3 covers 16 residues. Losses at the gene ends were 5 bases for V and 7 bases for J; bases not matched to a gene: 16. The CDR3 reads CASSPGTEWIRGGYTF. Here the CDR3 DNA reads TGTGCCAGCAGTCCCGGGACAGAATGGATCAGAGGTGGCTACACCTTC.